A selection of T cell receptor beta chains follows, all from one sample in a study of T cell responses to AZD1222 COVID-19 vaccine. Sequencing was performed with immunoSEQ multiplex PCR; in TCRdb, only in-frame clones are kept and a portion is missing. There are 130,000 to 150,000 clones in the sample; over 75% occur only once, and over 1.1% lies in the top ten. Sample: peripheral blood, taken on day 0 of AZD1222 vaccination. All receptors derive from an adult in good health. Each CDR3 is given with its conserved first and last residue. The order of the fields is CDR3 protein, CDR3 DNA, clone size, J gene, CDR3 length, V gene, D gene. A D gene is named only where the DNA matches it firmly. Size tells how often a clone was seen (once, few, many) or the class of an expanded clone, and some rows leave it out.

CDR3 protein: CASSLGGRGQPQHF
CDR3 DNA: TGTGCCAGCAGCTTAGGGGGGCGCGGTCAGCCCCAGCATTTT
clone size: NA
J gene: TRBJ1-5
CDR3 length: 14
V gene: TRBV7-9
D gene: NA

CDR3 protein: CASTEQGTGRSSYTF
CDR3 DNA: TGTGCCAGCACCGAGCAAGGGACAGGGAGGAGTAGCTACACCTTC
clone size: NA
J gene: TRBJ1-2
CDR3 length: 15
V gene: TRBV2
D gene: TRBD1

CDR3 protein: CASRVSCGGRTNEKLFF
CDR3 DNA: TGTGCCAGCAGGGTATCTTGCGGGGGGCGCACTAATGAAAAACTGTTTTTT
clone size: NA
J gene: TRBJ1-4
CDR3 length: 17
V gene: TRBV21-1
D gene: NA

CDR3 protein: CASAGLAGASTDTQYF
CDR3 DNA: TGTGCCAGCGCGGGACTAGCGGGGGCCTCGACAGATACGCAGTATTTT
clone size: NA
J gene: TRBJ2-3
CDR3 length: 16
V gene: TRBV27
D gene: TRBD2

CDR3 protein: CATSARDRDTGELFF
CDR3 DNA: TGTGCCACCAGCGCCAGGGACAGAGACACCGGGGAGCTGTTTTTT
clone size: once
J gene: TRBJ2-2
CDR3 length: 15
V gene: TRBV24-1
D gene: TRBD1

CDR3 protein: CATSDIIAGGIFTQYF
CDR3 DNA: TGTGCCACCAGTGATATAATAGCGGGGGGGATCTTCACGCAGTATTTT
clone size: NA
J gene: TRBJ2-3
CDR3 length: 16
V gene: TRBV24-1
D gene: TRBD2

CDR3 protein: CASSQQGVEQYF
CDR3 DNA: TGTGCCAGCAGCCAACAAGGGGTCGAGCAGTACTTC
clone size: NA
J gene: TRBJ2-7
CDR3 length: 12
V gene: TRBV3-1/TRBV3-2
D gene: NA

CDR3 protein: CAWSVSVLTNEQFF
CDR3 DNA: TGTGCCTGGAGCGTCTCGGTCTTAACGAATGAGCAGTTCTTC
clone size: once
J gene: TRBJ2-1
CDR3 length: 14
V gene: TRBV30
D gene: NA

CDR3 protein: CASSPRGPRSYEQYF
CDR3 DNA: TGTGCCAGCTCACCACGTGGGCCTCGATCCTACGAGCAGTACTTC
clone size: NA
J gene: TRBJ2-7
CDR3 length: 15
V gene: TRBV18
D gene: NA

CDR3 protein: CASSASGPFNSPLHF
CDR3 DNA: TGTGCCAGCAGCGCGTCAGGGCCCTTCAATTCACCCCTCCACTTT
clone size: NA
J gene: TRBJ1-6
CDR3 length: 15
V gene: TRBV7-9
D gene: NA

CDR3 protein: CASSQDWTDYGYTF
CDR3 DNA: TGTGCCAGCAGCCAAGATTGGACAGACTATGGCTACACCTTC
clone size: NA
J gene: TRBJ1-2
CDR3 length: 14
V gene: TRBV4-2
D gene: NA

CDR3 protein: CASSLGASGAGNEQFF
CDR3 DNA: TGTGCCAGCAGCTTAGGCGCTAGCGGGGCCGGCAATGAGCAGTTCTTC
clone size: few
J gene: TRBJ2-1
CDR3 length: 16
V gene: TRBV7-2
D gene: TRBD2

CDR3 protein: CATSDPRAGANQPQHF
CDR3 DNA: TGTGCCACCAGTGACCCCCGAGCCGGAGCCAATCAGCCCCAGCATTTT
clone size: NA
J gene: TRBJ1-5
CDR3 length: 16
V gene: TRBV24-1
D gene: NA

CDR3 protein: CASSGIYSNQPQHF
CDR3 DNA: TGTGCCAGCTCAGGGATATATAGCAATCAGCCCCAGCATTTT
clone size: few
J gene: TRBJ1-5
CDR3 length: 14
V gene: TRBV28
D gene: NA

CDR3 protein: CASSLFQTWDTEAFF
CDR3 DNA: TGTGCCAGCAGTTTATTCCAAACTTGGGACACTGAAGCTTTCTTT
clone size: NA
J gene: TRBJ1-1
CDR3 length: 15
V gene: TRBV28
D gene: NA

CDR3 protein: CASSPGGTTGMNTEAFF
CDR3 DNA: TGTGCCAGCTCACCAGGGGGGACGACAGGCATGAACACTGAAGCTTTCTTT
clone size: NA
J gene: TRBJ1-1
CDR3 length: 17
V gene: TRBV18
D gene: NA

CDR3 protein: CASSYGGRGNTIYF
CDR3 DNA: TGTGCCAGCAGTTACGGGGGCAGAGGAAACACCATATATTTT
clone size: NA
J gene: TRBJ1-3
CDR3 length: 14
V gene: TRBV6-6
D gene: NA

CDR3 protein: CASSSPQGLGNTIYF
CDR3 DNA: TGTGCCAGCAGTTCGCCCCAGGGTTTAGGAAACACCATATATTTT
clone size: NA
J gene: TRBJ1-3
CDR3 length: 15
V gene: TRBV28
D gene: NA

CDR3 protein: CASRKPGQGAGEQYF
CDR3 DNA: TGTGCCAGCAGAAAACCGGGACAGGGGGCCGGCGAGCAGTACTTC
clone size: NA
J gene: TRBJ2-7
CDR3 length: 15
V gene: TRBV27
D gene: TRBD1

CDR3 protein: CASSLSQGSDNSPLHF
CDR3 DNA: TGTGCCAGCAGTTTATCCCAGGGTTCGGATAATTCACCCCTCCACTTT
clone size: NA
J gene: TRBJ1-6
CDR3 length: 16
V gene: TRBV28
D gene: NA

CDR3 protein: CATSEGLAGGITDTQYF
CDR3 DNA: TGTGCCACCAGTGAGGGACTAGCGGGAGGGATAACAGATACGCAGTATTTT
clone size: NA
J gene: TRBJ2-3
CDR3 length: 17
V gene: TRBV24-1
D gene: TRBD2

CDR3 protein: CASSSYRGSRNQPQHF
CDR3 DNA: TGTGCCAGCAGTTCCTACAGGGGTTCGCGCAATCAGCCCCAGCATTTT
clone size: once
J gene: TRBJ1-5
CDR3 length: 16
V gene: TRBV28
D gene: TRBD1

CDR3 protein: CASSPRRFAEQTSTDTQYF
CDR3 DNA: TGTGCCAGCTCACCACGGCGGTTTGCGGAACAGACCTCCACAGATACGCAGTATTTT
clone size: NA
J gene: TRBJ2-3
CDR3 length: 19
V gene: TRBV18
D gene: NA